A selection of T cell receptor beta chains follows, all from one sample in a study of cytomegalovirus exposure and HLA in healthy donors. Profiled with immunoSEQ multiplex PCR; TCRdb holds only in-frame clones, not every one. This table has roughly 120,000 clones, approximately 80% appearing once. Material for sequencing was PBMCs. All receptors derive from a man aged 35 to 55 in good health and CMV-seronegative. Both conserved end residues are part of each CDR3. Each record gives: V gene, clone size, D gene, J gene, CDR3 protein, CDR3 DNA. D genes are given only for firm matches. Part of the rows lack a size; the others show once, few, many or a class for expanded clones.

V gene: TRBV7-9; clone size: few; D gene: NA; J gene: TRBJ1-3; CDR3 protein: CASSQQGNTIYF; CDR3 DNA: TGTGCCAGCAGCCAACAGGGAAACACCATATATTTT
V gene: TRBV6-4; clone size: NA; D gene: TRBD1; J gene: TRBJ2-2; CDR3 protein: CASSPGQGATGELFF; CDR3 DNA: TGTGCCAGCAGCCCCGGACAGGGGGCGACCGGGGAGCTGTTTTTT
V gene: TRBV5-6; clone size: NA; D gene: NA; J gene: TRBJ2-3; CDR3 protein: CASGRYGGALNTQYF; CDR3 DNA: TGTGCCAGCGGCCGGTACGGGGGAGCTTTAAATACGCAGTATTTT
V gene: TRBV16; clone size: NA; D gene: TRBD1; J gene: TRBJ2-7; CDR3 protein: CASSQSGTGAYEQYF; CDR3 DNA: TGTGCCAGCAGCCAATCAGGGACAGGCGCCTACGAGCAGTACTTC
V gene: TRBV15; clone size: NA; D gene: NA; J gene: TRBJ1-5; CDR3 protein: CATSRDGQLNQPQHF; CDR3 DNA: TGTGCCACCAGCAGAGATGGGCAGCTTAATCAGCCCCAGCATTTT
V gene: TRBV5-6; clone size: NA; D gene: TRBD2; J gene: TRBJ2-1; CDR3 protein: CASTSLGASGGKYNEQFF; CDR3 DNA: TGTGCCAGCACCTCCCTCGGGGCTAGCGGGGGGAAGTACAATGAGCAGTTCTTC
V gene: TRBV27; clone size: NA; D gene: NA; J gene: TRBJ1-1; CDR3 protein: CASSLTGDTEAFF; CDR3 DNA: TGTGCCAGCAGTTTAACGGGGGACACTGAAGCTTTCTTT
V gene: TRBV7-9; clone size: NA; D gene: TRBD1; J gene: TRBJ1-2; CDR3 protein: CASSRGQGFTGYTF; CDR3 DNA: TGTGCCAGCAGCCGCGGACAGGGATTTACTGGCTACACCTTC
V gene: TRBV9; clone size: few; D gene: TRBD2; J gene: TRBJ2-7; CDR3 protein: CASSVRGSGVYEQYF; CDR3 DNA: TGTGCCAGCAGCGTCAGGGGTAGCGGGGTGTACGAGCAGTACTTC
V gene: TRBV6-6; clone size: NA; D gene: NA; J gene: TRBJ1-6; CDR3 protein: CASSYSIVNSPLHF; CDR3 DNA: TGTGCCAGCAGTTACTCGATAGTAAATTCACCCCTCCACTTT
V gene: TRBV5-4; clone size: NA; D gene: NA; J gene: TRBJ2-3; CDR3 protein: CASSLEQTRTDTQYF; CDR3 DNA: TGTGCCAGCAGCTTGGAACAGACCAGGACAGATACGCAGTATTTT
V gene: TRBV4-2; clone size: NA; D gene: NA; J gene: TRBJ1-5; CDR3 protein: CASSQGANSNQPQHF; CDR3 DNA: TGTGCCAGCAGCCAAGGGGCAAATAGCAATCAGCCCCAGCATTTT
V gene: TRBV28; clone size: NA; D gene: NA; J gene: TRBJ2-6; CDR3 protein: CASRYSSGANVLTF; CDR3 DNA: TGTGCCAGCAGGTACAGCTCTGGGGCCAACGTCCTGACTTTC
V gene: TRBV7-2; clone size: NA; D gene: NA; J gene: TRBJ2-7; CDR3 protein: CASSLVSDTAYEQYF; CDR3 DNA: TGTGCCAGCAGCTTAGTATCGGACACTGCCTACGAGCAGTACTTC
V gene: TRBV27; clone size: NA; D gene: NA; J gene: TRBJ1-2; CDR3 protein: CASSREFRDYGYTF; CDR3 DNA: TGTGCCAGCAGTCGAGAGTTCAGGGACTATGGCTACACCTTC
V gene: TRBV7-9; clone size: NA; D gene: TRBD2; J gene: TRBJ2-7; CDR3 protein: CSSSLAGGNSYEQYF; CDR3 DNA: TGTTCCAGCAGCCTAGCGGGGGGGAACTCCTACGAGCAGTACTTC
V gene: TRBV19; clone size: NA; D gene: TRBD1; J gene: TRBJ1-6; CDR3 protein: CASAWDRDDSPLHF; CDR3 DNA: TGTGCCAGTGCGTGGGACAGGGACGATTCACCCCTCCACTTT
V gene: TRBV29-1; clone size: NA; D gene: TRBD1; J gene: TRBJ1-1; CDR3 protein: CSVGQGLNTEAFF; CDR3 DNA: TGCAGCGTTGGACAGGGCTTGAACACTGAAGCTTTCTTT
V gene: TRBV9; clone size: NA; D gene: TRBD1; J gene: TRBJ1-1; CDR3 protein: CASSAGGGKVGTEAFF; CDR3 DNA: TGTGCCAGCAGCGCAGGGGGCGGAAAAGTAGGCACTGAAGCTTTCTTT
V gene: TRBV18; clone size: NA; D gene: TRBD2; J gene: TRBJ2-1; CDR3 protein: CASSRVAGAYNEQFF; CDR3 DNA: TGTGCCAGCTCACGAGTAGCGGGAGCCTACAATGAGCAGTTCTTC
V gene: TRBV5-8; clone size: NA; D gene: NA; J gene: TRBJ2-7; CDR3 protein: CASSPRGFYEQYF; CDR3 DNA: TGTGCCAGCAGCCCAAGGGGATTCTACGAGCAGTACTTC
V gene: TRBV6-1; clone size: NA; D gene: NA; J gene: TRBJ1-5; CDR3 protein: CASSEYVNNQPQHF; CDR3 DNA: TGTGCCAGCAGTGAATATGTTAACAATCAGCCCCAGCATTTT
V gene: TRBV28; clone size: once; D gene: TRBD1; J gene: TRBJ1-1; CDR3 protein: CASNTGASLNTEAFF; CDR3 DNA: TGTGCCAGCAACACAGGGGCCTCCTTGAACACTGAAGCTTTCTTT
V gene: TRBV7-2; clone size: NA; D gene: NA; J gene: TRBJ2-7; CDR3 protein: CASSSRDGPYEQYF; CDR3 DNA: TGTGCCAGCAGCTCGCGGGACGGTCCCTACGAGCAGTACTTC
V gene: TRBV28; clone size: NA; D gene: NA; J gene: TRBJ2-1; CDR3 protein: CASIVAGQSDRNEQFF; CDR3 DNA: TGTGCCAGCATTGTAGCCGGACAGTCAGATAGGAATGAGCAGTTCTTC
V gene: TRBV5-4; clone size: NA; D gene: TRBD1; J gene: TRBJ1-2; CDR3 protein: CASSLGQGTDYGYTF; CDR3 DNA: TGTGCCAGCAGCTTGGGACAGGGGACGGACTATGGCTACACCTTC
V gene: TRBV29-1; clone size: few; D gene: NA; J gene: TRBJ2-7; CDR3 protein: CSTQQDPYEQYF; CDR3 DNA: TGCAGCACTCAACAGGACCCCTACGAGCAGTACTTC
V gene: TRBV9; clone size: NA; D gene: NA; J gene: TRBJ2-7; CDR3 protein: CASSASGDYEQYF; CDR3 DNA: TGTGCCAGCAGCGCCTCCGGGGACTACGAGCAGTACTTC
V gene: TRBV7-2; clone size: once; D gene: NA; J gene: TRBJ2-1; CDR3 protein: CASSFWGGEQFF; CDR3 DNA: TGTGCCAGCAGCTTTTGGGGCGGCGAGCAGTTCTTC
V gene: TRBV4-3; clone size: few; D gene: TRBD1; J gene: TRBJ2-7; CDR3 protein: CASSQRTGKYEQYF; CDR3 DNA: TGCGCCAGCAGCCAGAGGACAGGCAAGTACGAGCAGTACTTC
V gene: TRBV29-1; clone size: NA; D gene: NA; J gene: TRBJ2-7; CDR3 protein: CSVEVGVVSEQYF; CDR3 DNA: TGCAGCGTTGAAGTGGGAGTCGTCTCCGAGCAGTACTTC
V gene: TRBV19; clone size: NA; D gene: NA; J gene: TRBJ1-1; CDR3 protein: CASSHSGQITEAFF; CDR3 DNA: TGTGCCAGTAGTCACAGTGGACAGATCACTGAAGCTTTCTTT
V gene: TRBV4-1; clone size: NA; D gene: TRBD2; J gene: TRBJ2-7; CDR3 protein: CASSQLIAGYEQYF; CDR3 DNA: TGCGCCAGCAGCCAACTAATAGCGGGGTACGAGCAGTACTTC
V gene: TRBV18; clone size: NA; D gene: NA; J gene: TRBJ1-5; CDR3 protein: CASSPTSDQPQHF; CDR3 DNA: TGTGCCAGCTCACCTACAAGTGATCAGCCCCAGCATTTT
V gene: TRBV6-5; clone size: few; D gene: NA; J gene: TRBJ1-1; CDR3 protein: CASSYSKGTEAFF; CDR3 DNA: TGTGCCAGCAGTTACTCGAAGGGGACTGAAGCTTTCTTT
V gene: TRBV28; clone size: NA; D gene: TRBD1; J gene: TRBJ1-4; CDR3 protein: CASSHRQGEEKLFF; CDR3 DNA: TGTGCCAGCAGCCATAGACAGGGTGAAGAAAAACTGTTTTTT
V gene: TRBV25-1; clone size: NA; D gene: TRBD1; J gene: TRBJ2-5; CDR3 protein: CASSDPTGAAGTQYF; CDR3 DNA: TGTGCCAGCAGTGACCCGACAGGGGCAGCCGGGACCCAGTACTTC
V gene: TRBV6-6; clone size: once; D gene: NA; J gene: TRBJ2-5; CDR3 protein: CASRIQGSQETQYF; CDR3 DNA: TGTGCCAGCAGGATACAGGGATCCCAAGAGACCCAGTACTTC
V gene: TRBV19; clone size: NA; D gene: TRBD2; J gene: TRBJ2-2; CDR3 protein: CASSGGAVTGELFF; CDR3 DNA: TGTGCCAGCAGCGGGGGGGCGGTCACCGGGGAGCTGTTTTTT
V gene: TRBV5-6; clone size: few; D gene: TRBD1; J gene: TRBJ2-7; CDR3 protein: CASSPRQGRSYEQYF; CDR3 DNA: TGTGCCAGCAGCCCACGACAGGGGCGTTCCTACGAGCAGTACTTC
V gene: TRBV7-2; clone size: NA; D gene: NA; J gene: TRBJ2-1; CDR3 protein: CASSLAVGGAGINEQFF; CDR3 DNA: TGTGCCAGCAGCTTAGCGGTCGGCGGGGCCGGCATCAATGAGCAGTTCTTC
V gene: TRBV25-1; clone size: few; D gene: TRBD1; J gene: TRBJ1-4; CDR3 protein: CASKDRGTSNEKLFF; CDR3 DNA: TGTGCCAGCAAAGACAGGGGGACCTCAAATGAAAAACTGTTTTTT